This entry describes one T cell receptor beta chain. This CDR3 is also generated by other DNA sequences in the sample. Since all of the isolated RNA was reverse transcribed, expressed TCRB transcripts were what got sequenced. The table came from immunoSEQ multiplex PCR; TCRdb's copy has only in-frame clones and leaves some out. In the table there are 250,000 to 350,000 clones, 11% to 15% of which are singletons. This entry is derived from a study of beta chain features in type 1 diabetes. This CDR3 is built from 13 residues. Trimming stripped 1 base from V and 0 bases from J, with 1 base between. From germline, CDR1 is SGHAT and CDR2 FQNNGV.

The receptor was derived from a man aged 25 to 40 in good health. Sequencing used central memory CD4+ T cells from blood. J is TRBJ1-5 and V is TRBV11-2, with D hard to call. This CDR3 is CASSLGSNQPQHF. The CDR3 DNA reads as TGTGCCAGCAGCTTAGGTAGCAATCAGCCCCAGCATTTT.